This TCR beta chain was identified during a study of T cell repertoires in cytomegalovirus infection. Study-wide background: As its CMV epitopes, the study selected recently identified HLA-C-restricted and well-studied HLA-B-restricted targets. CMV infection and matching HLA type were both indicated by public TCR beta signatures. Overall study findings and caveats: HLA-C-restricted CMV-specific TCR beta clonotypes prevailed in the ex vivo response. Cumulative frequency (of public TCR beta family members) identified carriers of CMV plus the relevant HLA.

On this clonotype itself: What it recognizes is unknown.

In TCRdb, the reads were re-called with MiXCR into one record per CDR3 protein. The repertoire holds about 500,000 distinct CDR3 sequences, 30% to 40% seen once, with roughly a sixth in the top ten. The CDR3 has 17 amino acids. Per germline, CDR1 SGHDT and CDR2 YYEEEE. The V and J ends lost 4 bases and 8 bases respectively, with 25 bases between them. The chain joins TRBV5-6 to TRBJ2-1, with TRBD2 as a possible D gene (5 bases). The clonotype originates from a human donor in good health (CMV status not recorded). Some clones in this sample may be carry-over from other donors' samples. The source material was cultured PBMCs, sampled from culture after CMV antigen stimulation. For the CDR3, the DNA is TGTGCCAGCAGCCGCCTGATTCTAGAGGGTGCTAGGGATGAGCAGTTCTTC. Protein: CASSRLILEGARDEQFF.